Presented here are 13 T cell receptor beta chains from one specimen sequenced in a study of T cell repertoires in breast cancer. Unpaired genes were suppressed by blocking oligonucleotides during a second nested PCR. TCRdb recomputed calls from the emulsion pairing reads with MiXCR, one row per CDR3 protein. Here the sample spans 3,500 to 4,500 distinct CDR3 sequences, roughly 32% being singletons. An expanded emulsion RT-PCR with primers for all TCR V genes paired CD8+ T cell chains. Sequences were obtained from CD8+ T cells. These receptor sequences come from a pool of human donors with breast cancer or a healthy control (not recorded which).

This clonotype has a handful of counts. The V call is TRBV20-1, the J call TRBJ1-5; the D gene is possibly TRBD1 (5 bases). The CDR3 is 12 amino acids. The V gene's germline CDR1 is DFQATT and CDR2 SNEGSKA (reference sequence). Trimming left V 5 bases short and J 9 bases short, with 14 bases between. The CDR3 loop reads CSAGGRPRPQHF. In DNA, the CDR3 is TGCAGTGCTGGGGGACGGCCTCGGCCCCAGCATTTT.

In this sample, this clonotype turned up once. The rearrangement uses TRBV6-1 and TRBJ1-2; D is unclear. The ends were cut back, 4 bases at V and 2 bases at J, with 11 bases in the middle. The germline CDR1 and CDR2 sequences are MNHNS and SASEGT. The CDR3 covers 14 residues. The CDR3 reads CASSGKGRNYGYTF. The CDR3 DNA sequence: TGTGCCAGCAGTGGTAAAGGCAGAAACTATGGCTACACCTTC.

The V gene is TRBV7-2, the J gene TRBJ1-3; 10 bases fit TRBD1. This CDR3 has 17 amino acids. From germline, CDR1 is SGHTA and CDR2 FQGNSA. With V trimmed by 5 bases and J by 7 bases, 14 bases remained unmatched. DNA of the CDR3: TGTGCCAGCAGCCTCAAATTAAACCCGGGACAGGGGAACACCATATATTTT. Protein product: CASSLKLNPGQGNTIYF.

The chain couples TRBV28 to TRBJ2-7; D remains ambiguous. Between the trimmed V and J ends, which lost 8 bases and 5 bases, there was a span of 7 bases. CDR3 length: 10 residues. Germline loops: CDR1 MDHEN, CDR2 SYDVKM. CDR3: CASLKDEQYV. The CDR3 bases are TGTGCCAGCCTCAAGGACGAGCAGTACGTC.

The V call is TRBV28, the J call TRBJ2-7, with 7 bases matching TRBD2. Looked up from germline, CDR1 is MDHEN and CDR2 is SYDVKM. This CDR3 region has 12 residues. The CDR3 loop is CASRRGDHEQCV. CDR3 nucleotide sequence: TGTGCCAGCCGTCGGGGGGATCACGAGCAGTGCGTC.

This chain links TRBV20-1 with TRBJ2-1; 7 bases align to TRBD2. Germline assignment: CDR1 DFQATT and CDR2 SNEGSKA (reference sequence). With V trimmed by 1 base and J by 3 bases, 6 bases remained unmatched. This CDR3 is 15 amino acids long. CDR3 residues: CSARAAREFYNEQFF. CDR3 in DNA: TGCAGTGCTAGAGCGGCGCGGGAGTTCTACAATGAGCAGTTCTTC.

This clonotype was detected ten times or more. V and J are TRBV20-1 and TRBJ2-3; D is unresolved. The CDR3 runs 12 residues. CDR1 is DFQATT, CDR2 SNEGSKA, per germline (reference sequence). V dropped 5 bases and J dropped 0 bases, with 6 bases sitting between them. Here the CDR3 reads CSAPLSTDTQYF. CDR3 in DNA: TGCAGTGCTCCCTTGAGCACAGATACGCAGTATTTT.

This chain uses TRBV29-1 with TRBJ1-1; 8 nucleotides match TRBD1. CDR1 and CDR2 from the germline V gene are SQVTM and ANQGSEA. CDR3 length equals 12 residues. With V trimmed by 7 bases and J by 3 bases, 4 bases remained unmatched. The CDR3: CSAGGPDTEAFF. As DNA, the CDR3 is TGCAGCGCAGGGGGCCCTGACACTGAAGCTTTCTTT.

Comment on this clonotype: A read error is likely, as this CDR3 ends without the conserved phenylalanine or tryptophan. The CDR3: CASRTPGPQRGAFL. The DNA of the CDR3 is TGTGCCAGTAGGACCCCTGGACCACAACGGGGAGCTTTCTTG. The chain combines TRBV19 with TRBJ1-1; D uncertain. Germline V CDR1 and CDR2: LNHDA, SQIVND (reference sequence). The CDR3 length is 14 residues. V lost 6 bases and J lost 10, with 21 bases in between.

This clonotype was seen at least ten times. The rearrangement uses TRBV20-1 and TRBJ2-4, with a possible D match to TRBD1 (6 bases). There are 17 residues in the CDR3. V was clipped by 6 bases and J by 3 bases, with 24 bases between them. Germline V gene data show CDR1 as DFQATT and CDR2 as SNEGSKA (reference sequence). The DNA of the CDR3 is TGCAGTGCCGACCTTCGACAGGAGATATTGTTCAAAAACATTCAGTACTTC. Its translation: CSADLRQEILFKNIQYF.

This clonotype was seen repeatedly, ten times or more. The chain joins TRBV19 to TRBJ2-1; a possible D gene is TRBD2 (6 bases). The CDR3 runs to 13 residues. Germline CDR1 reads LNHDA; CDR2 reads SQIVND (reference sequence). Trimming shortened V by 10 bases and J by 2 bases, and 12 bases separated the two germline ends. CDR3 sequence reads: CATRRETYNEQFF. CDR3 nucleotide sequence: TGTGCCACTAGGAGGGAGACCTACAATGAGCAGTTCTTC.

This clonotype was seen at least ten times. This chain connects TRBV20-1 to TRBJ2-3; 9 bases match TRBD2. CDR1 is DFQATT and CDR2 is SNEGSKA in the germline V gene (reference sequence). This CDR3 is built from 17 residues. J gave up 2 bases and V 1 base, and 10 bases lay outside the gene matches. The CDR3 nucleotides read TGCAGTGCTAGAGTATTGTATTCTAGCGGGGTCACAGATACGCAGTATTTT. It is translated as CSARVLYSSGVTDTQYF.

This clonotype is classed as medium-sized. The chain is built from TRBV27 and TRBJ2-1; maybe TRBD2 (5 bases). Germline lookup yields CDR1 MNHEY and CDR2 SMNVEV (reference sequence). Trimming pared 4 bases from V and 2 bases from J, leaving 9 bases between. The CDR3 is made up of 14 amino acids. The CDR3 bases are TGTGCCAGCAGTTCAGGACTCGCCTACAATGAGCAGTTCTTC. Protein sequence: CASSSGLAYNEQFF.